The 17 T cell receptor beta chains in this list originate from one sample, sequenced in a study of T cell repertoires in ileal Crohn's disease. Generated by immunoSEQ multiplex PCR, the TCRdb table keeps only in-frame clones and is missing some. The sample contains several thousand clones, roughly 96% of which appear only once. The specimen was ileal tissue. These TCRs come from an adult with Crohn's disease.

The chain links TRBV7-9 to TRBJ1-3; D uncertain. The CDR3 runs 13 residues. Between the trimmed V and J ends, which lost 3 bases and 4 bases, there was a span of 7 bases. Germline-derived CDR1 and CDR2 are SEHNR and FQNEAQ (reference sequence). CDR3 DNA: TGTGCCAGCAGCTTGGGCCTCGGAAACACCATATATTTT. Amino acids: CASSLGLGNTIYF.

V usage is TRBV9 and J usage is TRBJ2-7, with 8 bases matching TRBD2. CDR1 SGDLS and CDR2 YYNGEE come from the germline V gene. The CDR3 spans 14 residues. Trimming cost V 0 bases and J 6 bases; bases outside gene matches: 5. In DNA form, the CDR3 reads TGTGCCAGCAGCGTAGAAAGCGGGGGAGGCGAGCAGTACTTC. Protein product: CASSVESGGGEQYF.

The chain joins TRBV19 to TRBJ2-3; 8 bases fit TRBD2. Trimming removed 5 bases from V and 3 bases from J; junction bases left unmatched: 13. The CDR3 is 17 residues long. Germline V gene sequence: CDR1 LNHDA, CDR2 SQIVND (reference sequence). The chain's CDR3 is CASSVSFSGAATDTQYF. The CDR3 DNA reads as TGTGCCAGTAGTGTCTCGTTTAGCGGGGCAGCAACAGATACGCAGTATTTT.

This rearrangement joins TRBV5-1 to TRBJ2-3; no clear D gene. CDR3 length: 15 amino acids. V was cut by 1 base and J by 0 bases, with 9 bases left in between. Germline values: CDR1 SGHRS, CDR2 YFSETQ. The CDR3 protein is CASSLLSLSTDTQYF. In DNA form, the CDR3 reads TGCGCCAGCAGCTTGCTTAGCCTTAGCACAGATACGCAGTATTTT.

This sequence joins TRBV7-6 and TRBJ2-1; 10 nucleotides align to TRBD2. Germline values: CDR1 SGHVS, CDR2 FNYEAQ. V lost 5 bases to trimming and J lost 4 bases; unmatched junction nucleotides: 8. The length of the CDR3 is 16 residues. CDR3 residues: CASSGGLADIYNEQFF. The CDR3 nucleotides are TGTGCCAGCAGCGGCGGACTAGCGGATATATACAATGAGCAGTTCTTC.

This clone was seen a single time. The chain links TRBV30 to TRBJ2-1; 11 bases fit TRBD2. After removal of 5 bases from V and 2 bases from J, the junction contained 2 bases not matched to a gene. Germline V lookup: CDR1 GTSNPN, CDR2 SVGIG (reference sequence). This CDR3 spans 14 amino acids. The CDR3 DNA follows: TGTGCCTGGGAGACTAGCGGGGCCTACAATGAGCAGTTCTTC. It specifies CAWETSGAYNEQFF.

V gene TRBV5-4 combines with J gene TRBJ2-2; 7 bases align to TRBD1. J lost 4 bases, V lost 6 bases, and 12 bases had no gene match. The CDR3 contains 16 residues. CDR1 is SGHNT and CDR2 is YYREEE in the germline V gene (reference sequence). The CDR3 DNA reads TGTGCCAGCACCTCACCTAAGGGGGCCGGCACCGGGGAGCTGTTTTTT. Translation gives CASTSPKGAGTGELFF. Combining the CDR3 with reference TRBV5-4 and TRBJ2-2 gives the whole variable domain ETGVTQSPTHLIKTRGQQVTLRCSSQSGHNTVSWYQQALGQGPQFIFQYYREEENGRGNFPPRFSGLQFPNYSSELNVNALELDDSALYLCASTSPKGAGTGELFFGEGSRLTVL.

This chain uses TRBV29-1 with TRBJ2-3, with D maybe TRBD1 (6 bases). Germline CDR1 reads SQVTM; CDR2 reads ANQGSEA. The CDR3 extends over 14 amino acids. V was shortened by 5 bases and J by 2 bases, with 14 bases between the two germline ends. CDR3 sequence (DNA): TGCAGCGTTCGCAGGGGTCCTTCCACAGATACGCAGTATTTT. Translating it yields CSVRRGPSTDTQYF.

The chain combines TRBV27 with TRBJ2-7; D is perhaps TRBD2 (6 bases). V dropped 5 bases and J dropped 1 base, with 12 bases sitting between them. The CDR3 has 14 amino acids. The V gene's germline CDR1 is MNHEY and CDR2 SMNVEV (reference sequence). In DNA form, the CDR3 reads TGTGCCAGCAGTCCGCGGGGCTATTCCTACGAGCAGTACTTC. This encodes CASSPRGYSYEQYF.

The V call is TRBV5-1, the J call TRBJ1-1, with TRBD1 as a possible D gene (5 bases). Germline CDR1 reads SGHRS; CDR2 reads YFSETQ. Trimming shortened V by 4 bases and J by 1 base, and 11 bases separated the two germline ends. The CDR3 runs 14 residues. This CDR3 is CASSRKTGNTEAFF. As DNA, the CDR3 is TGCGCCAGCAGCCGAAAAACAGGGAACACTGAAGCTTTCTTT.

The chain's CDR3 is CAISGSGDTEAFF. The CDR3 DNA reads TGTGCCATCAGTGGGAGCGGGGACACTGAAGCTTTCTTT. This chain connects TRBV10-3 to TRBJ1-1, with D unclear. CDR3 length equals 13 residues. Germline values: CDR1 ENHRY, CDR2 SYGVKD. The V end lost 4 bases, the J end lost 3 bases, and 9 bases lay between the germline ends.

This sequence joins TRBV11-3 and TRBJ2-2; TRBD2 aligns across 12 bases. The CDR3 has 16 amino acids. Trimming removed 5 bases from V and 0 bases from J; junction bases left unmatched: 1. The germline V gene encodes CDR1 SGHNT and CDR2 YENEEA. CDR3 sequence reads: CASSRTSGANTGELFF. CDR3 sequence (DNA): TGTGCCAGCAGCCGGACTAGCGGGGCGAACACCGGGGAGCTGTTTTTT.

The chain joins TRBV27 to TRBJ2-2; TRBD2 agrees at 10 bases. The CDR3 sequence is 17 residues long. Looked up from germline, CDR1 is MNHEY and CDR2 is SMNVEV (reference sequence). V shed 3 bases, J shed 1 base, and the junction held 5 bases outside the gene matches. The CDR3, as DNA: TGTGCCAGCAGTTTTCTAACTAGCGGGGTGAACACCGGGGAGCTGTTTTTT. Amino acid sequence: CASSFLTSGVNTGELFF.

CDR3 nucleotides: TGTGCCAGCAGCGTCCAGGGGTTTAGCACAGATACGCAGTATTTT. Its translation is CASSVQGFSTDTQYF. The V gene is TRBV9, the J gene TRBJ2-3; a weak D match, TRBD1 (6 bases). Looked up from germline, CDR1 is SGDLS and CDR2 is YYNGEE. The length of the CDR3 is 15 residues. The ends were cut back, 2 bases at V and 0 bases at J, with 10 bases in the middle. The entire variable domain, with the rest obtained from reference TRBV9 and TRBJ2-3, is as follows: DSGVTQTPKHLITATGQRVTLRCSPRSGDLSVYWYQQSLDQGLQFLIQYYNGEERAKGNILERFSAQQFPDLHSELNLSSLELGDSALYFCASSVQGFSTDTQYFGPGTRLTVL.

The chain recombines TRBV7-2 with TRBJ1-3; 9 positions match TRBD1. Germline CDR1 and CDR2: SGHTA and FQGNSA. V trimming: 0 bases; J trimming: 8 bases; junction bases outside the gene matches: 8. The CDR3 runs 16 residues. The CDR3 here is CASSLASGQGGYTIYF. The CDR3 bases are TGTGCCAGCAGCTTAGCCTCGGGACAGGGAGGATACACCATATATTTT.

The chain has TRBV7-7 and TRBJ2-2; D is unresolved. This CDR3 has 13 amino acids. Trimming took off 5 bases at V and 4 bases at J, with 8 bases between the two ends. CDR1 is SSHAT, CDR2 FNYEAQ, per germline (reference sequence). The CDR3 bases are TGTGCCAGCAGCGTCGGTTCCACCGGGGAGCTGTTTTTT. Its protein is CASSVGSTGELFF.

The chain joins TRBV25-1 to TRBJ1-4; 9 nucleotides agree with TRBD1. The V segment lost 7 bases and the J segment 7 bases; nucleotides outside the gene matches: 7. Germline values: CDR1 MGHDK, CDR2 SYGVNS. The CDR3 is 14 amino acids. For the CDR3, the DNA is TGTGCCAGCAAGGGACAGGGTGAAGGTGAAAAACTGTTTTTT. This encodes CASKGQGEGEKLFF.